This TCR beta chain was observed in a study of blood T cell repertoires in COVID-19. The CDR3 spans 14 residues. Trimming removed 2 bases at V and 3 bases at J, with 10 bases between. Germline assignment: CDR1 SNHLY and CDR2 FYNNEI. Assay: immunoSEQ multiplex PCR; the TCRdb copy retains only in-frame clones and omits some. The sample lists 110,000 to 150,000 clones; approximately 78% were seen once. The source is a woman of 80 years or more with acute or convalescent COVID-19. The sequenced sample consisted of peripheral blood. The chain carries TRBV2 and TRBJ1-2, with a possible D match to TRBD1 (6 bases). The CDR3 protein is CASSEWGQDYGYTF. DNA for the CDR3: TGTGCCAGCAGTGAATGGGGGCAGGACTATGGCTACACCTTC.